This record covers a single T cell receptor beta chain. This clone was picked up a small number of times. The specificity of this receptor is unknown. Base qualities are not provided; no much larger clone lies one nucleotide away. This specimen belongs to a study of cytomegalovirus exposure and HLA in healthy donors (dated by TCRdb to about 2017). With respect to the entire study: An earlier analysis of 587 of the donors reported about 280 Gb of sequence data and 95 million to 120 million unique TCR beta sequences obtained from approximately 180 million T cells. Among about 370 genotyped donors of the cohort, an average of approximately 240,000 unique TCR beta nucleotide sequences was sequenced per donor, of which 15% to 20% were non-productive. To predict cytomegalovirus infection status, the study brought together high-throughput TCR immunosequencing, statistical association of individual TCRs with disease status, and machine learning. Both class I and class II loci were covered by HLA typing, at four-digit resolution. An earlier analysis of nearly 600 of the donors applied high-throughput TCR beta sequencing to assess whether each TCR beta V gene segment acted as functional or pseudogenic. Five DR-DQ haplotypes were handled as single units for association and clustering because linkage in the cohort was strong. Around 300 gigabases of sequencing data and 80 million or so unique TCR sequences were included in an early release covering 500 to 750 HLA-typed donors. Genome-wide SNP genotypes for about 65% of the roughly 670 donors were used in a later genetic analysis, which treated that subset as a discovery cohort. The genetic ancestry cluster associated with self-reported Caucasian donors included around 76% of the roughly 360 genotyped donors. The later analysis used no new phenotypic data to find candidate immune exposures, relying instead on TCR beta sequences and their occurrence across donors. A separate validation cohort of roughly 130 different subjects was used in addition to the roughly 670-subject first cohort. Alongside the repertoire data, information on donor age, sex, ethnicity and CMV serostatus was compiled. The number of donors typed differed by locus, with roughly 629-640 for A, B, C, DRB1 and DQB1, 522 for DQA1, about 610 for DPA1, and approximately 470 for DPB1. In a later analysis, previously published TCR beta repertoires from about 670 donors were re-analyzed and high-resolution HLA genotyping was added so that TCR occurrence patterns could be studied. The aim of the study was to test whether cataloging public T cell receptors could identify signatures of past pathogen exposure. Using immunosequencing, the study profiled T cell repertoires from about 650 subjects and related those repertoires to cytomegalovirus serostatus. All discovery cohort repertoires had been generated on a single sequencing platform. The paper's findings and limits, for the study overall: Immune exposure information for the cohort was limited to CMV serostatus. In a later analysis, several top co-occurrence clusters were reported to appear linked to parvovirus B19, influenza, CMV and Epstein-Barr virus. In a later analysis, TCR association rates were found to vary across HLA loci, with the most associated TCRs seen for DRB1 alleles and the fewest for HLA-C alleles. Some IMGT-functional V segments, including TRBV6-2 and TRBV6-3, could not be told apart with the 87-base-pair reads, so those segments were excluded. Presence/absence analyses assumed roughly uniform sequencing depth across donors, an assumption that may not hold. An earlier analysis of around 540 of the donors showed that most TCR beta V segments appeared in productive rearrangements either about 87% or about 30% of the time, which broadly matched IMGT annotations. In a later genetic analysis, fewer N-insertions in productive TCRs were reported among donors in an Asian-associated ancestry cluster than the roughly 670-donor mean. HLA typing was unavailable for some donors at each locus, so association tests used only the typed subset. An association between a missense DCLRE1C variant and V-gene and J-gene trimming of TCR beta chains was found in a later genetic analysis and replicated in an independent cohort. A few of the identified cytomegalovirus-associated TCR beta chains were confirmed in vitro to be specific for cytomegalovirus antigens. A cluster of highly shared sequence variants was judged likely to be a technical artifact of the sequencing pipeline. Specific HLA alleles were associated with around 18,000 TCR beta sequences at a false discovery rate of 0.05 in a later analysis. In a later analysis, HLA-associated TCR beta chains showed more clonal expansion and lower generation probabilities than non-associated chains that were equally common. Most TCR sequences were seen in very few donors, while some public TCRs were found in many individuals. The cohort was sequenced for TCR beta chains only, and without alpha or paired-chain data the features that could be detected were limited. According to a later analysis, most CMV-associated TCR beta chains appeared to be HLA-restricted, and the HLA associations seemed to be driven largely by CMV exposure. When HLA alleles, especially DR and DQ, strongly co-occurred, TCR associations were difficult to assign to individual alleles. Correlated functional status among segregating V segments might reflect linkage disequilibrium, but an unknown experimental factor could not be ruled out. A total of fewer than 200 TCR beta chains were listed by the study as associated with cytomegalovirus. A further reported finding was that TCR beta sequences accurately predicted the HLA-A and HLA-B alleles for most subjects in the first cohort. Over 15 rarely observed V segments, including chromosome 9 orphons, were excluded from the earlier analysis of several hundred of the donors because counts were too low. In both the original and validation cohorts, the classifier was reported to diagnose cytomegalovirus status with high specificity and sensitivity. It was suggested by the authors that the approach could potentially be generalized to other disease states and immunological phenotypes.

In total, roughly 670 healthy bone marrow donors made up the cohort. All cohort members were sampled while nominally healthy, although unrecorded immune exposures were likely present. The donor was CMV seropositive and belonged to the group of more than 250 seropositive cohort members. A peripheral blood sample was provided by each donor, and peripheral blood mononuclear cells were used for TCR beta sequencing. The Qiagen DNeasy Blood Extraction Kit was used to extract genomic DNA from the blood cell samples. The library was made by the immunoSEQ multiplex PCR assay. For the multiplex PCR, a mixture combining 60 forward primers for TCR Vbeta segments and 13 reverse primers for TCR Jbeta segments was used. Amplification of the CDR3 region of rearranged TCR beta genes was performed with a multiplex PCR assay on genomic DNA. On the Illumina HiSeq System, the amplified TCR beta libraries were sequenced as 87-base-pair reads. Under the source paper's analysis protocol: A later analysis tallied roughly 78 million unique TCR beta chains across the 700 or so repertoires, and around 10 million of those chains were shared by two or more donors. Raw reads were error-corrected and collapsed into unique sequences by a nearest-neighbor algorithm in which closely related sequences were merged to remove PCR and sequencing errors. To assign V, D and J gene segments, CDR3 sequences were aligned to IMGT reference sequences. For a sequence to be retained, at least a six-nucleotide match to both a V gene segment and a J gene segment was required. A rearrangement counted as productive if the CDR3 had no stop codons and remained in frame with V and J, and every other rearrangement counted as non-productive. CDR3 was defined according to IMGT convention as the region running from the second conserved V-encoded cysteine to the conserved J-encoded phenylalanine. The earlier analysis of roughly 590 of the donors excluded sequences that lacked an unambiguous match to a single V gene segment. In an earlier analysis of a few hundred of the donors, V segments were called functional above 56.7% productive rearrangements and were called segregating when the between-donor standard deviation exceeded 5%. A statistical classification framework was built for diagnosing cytomegalovirus status from the catalog of TCR beta chain sequences. V and J gene assignment, in a later analysis, came from comparing TCR nucleotide sequences with IMGT/GENE-DB human TR gene sequences. The TCRdist pipeline was used in a later analysis to assign CDR3 sequences and most-parsimonious VDJ recombination scenarios. In a later analysis, each TCR beta chain was defined by its CDR3 amino acid sequence together with its V-gene family, and reads without a unique V-gene family were excluded. To address suspected cross-contamination and a sequencing artifact, a later analysis removed approximately 600 highly shared, low-generation-probability nucleotide sequences. A later analysis calculated a clonal expansion index for each public chain from normalized within-repertoire ranks of inferred template counts. Generation probabilities in a later analysis came from a VDJ recombination model fitted to out-of-frame rearrangements, and those results were checked against IGoR. In a later analysis, hypergeometric tests were used to score TCR-TCR, TCR-HLA and TCR-CMV co-occurrence, with a repertoire-size bias correction applied to TCR pairs. To estimate false discovery rates, a later analysis permuted the HLA or CMV assignments 20 times. In a later analysis, co-occurring TCRs were grouped using DBSCAN, with TCRdist sequence similarity added in when clustering inside HLA-allele-positive subsets. Co-occurrence clustering excluded repertoires with fewer than 30,000 or more than 120,000 public chains, plus five with anomalous nucleotide sharing. Entries here come from immuneACCESS through TCRdb and include only in-frame sequences with V and J called. Some clones fail to appear in such tables; in the studies checked, an unresolved V gene covers under half of the shortfall, and the cause of the remainder is unknown. That table gives V, J and clone size, and the DNA gave D and trimming. This sample comprises more than 100,000 clones, around 69% of them detected only once. The ten largest clones take up under 9% of the sample.

Including cysteine and phenylalanine, the CDR3 has 12 amino acids. Just the 36-base CDR3 DNA is kept, in frame starting at base 1. V sheds 0 bases and J sheds 6 bases, leaving 6 bases between their ends. For CDR1 and CDR2, the germline V gene lists LGHNA and YNFKEQ. The origin of this receptor is a woman between 40 and 55 years old in good health and CMV-seropositive. What was sequenced was PBMCs. This chain joins TRBV4-2 to TRBJ2-7; confidence is insufficient to name the D gene. The nucleotides are TGTGCCAGCAGCCAAGACCAGTGCGAGCAGTACTTC. Its protein is CASSQDQCEQYF.